The rows below give T cell receptor beta chains drawn from one sample of a study of CD8+ T cells in alopecia areata. The data were produced by immunoSEQ multiplex PCR, yet TCRdb's version contains in-frame clones alone and is incomplete. There are 100,000 to 150,000 clones in the sample; around 49% occur only once, and under 20% lies in the top ten. Sequences were derived from CD8+ T cells sorted from blood, sampled at week 0. Source of these receptors: a human donor with alopecia areata. Both conserved end residues are part of each CDR3. The order of the fields is D gene, V gene, CDR3 length, J gene, clone size, CDR3 DNA, CDR3 protein. The D gene is left open where the match is weak. Only some rows state a clone size, as once, few, many or a class for expanded clones.

TRBD1	TRBV29-1	15	TRBJ1-4	-	TGCAGCGTTCTTCCGGACAGGGAAACTAATGAAAAACTGTTTTTT	CSVLPDRETNEKLFF
-	TRBV4-1	13	TRBJ2-3	-	TGCGCCAGCAGCCAAGATAGGGAAGATACGCAGTATTTT	CASSQDREDTQYF
TRBD1	TRBV29-1	17	TRBJ1-2	-	TGCAGCGTTGAAGGTGGGACAGGGGGTGATTTTGGCTATGGCTACACCTTC	CSVEGGTGGDFGYGYTF
TRBD1	TRBV9	17	TRBJ2-1	-	TGTGCCAGCACCCTAAGAGGGGACAGCCGAGCCTACAATGAGCAGTTCTTC	CASTLRGDSRAYNEQFF
-	TRBV5-6	14	TRBJ1-1	few	TGTGCCAGCAGCCCGACCCACCCGGGGACTGAAGCTTTCTTT	CASSPTHPGTEAFF
TRBD2	TRBV4-3	20	TRBJ2-4	many	TGCGCCAGCAGCCAAGAAAGCGGGAGCGGGGTAATAGCGGCCAAAAACATTCAGTACTTC	CASSQESGSGVIAAKNIQYF
TRBD1	TRBV30	13	TRBJ1-2	-	TGTGCCTGGAGTGGAGACAGGGTCAATGGCTACACCTTC	CAWSGDRVNGYTF
TRBD1	TRBV4-1	15	TRBJ2-7	-	TGCGCCAGCAGCCAAACGGGACAGGGGGCGGGCGAGCAGTACTTC	CASSQTGQGAGEQYF
-	TRBV13	16	TRBJ2-4	few	TGTGCCAGCAGCTTGAGTACGGGACAAGCCAAAAACATTCAGTACTTC	CASSLSTGQAKNIQYF
-	TRBV5-6	15	TRBJ1-1	few	TGTGCCAGCAGCCCTATGAGGAACATGAACACTGAAGCTTTCTTT	CASSPMRNMNTEAFF
-	TRBV11-2	11	TRBJ2-5	once	TGTGCCCCCCGGACCCCAGAGACCCAGTACTTC	CAPRTPETQYF
-	TRBV29-1	14	TRBJ2-5	-	TGCAGCGTGGAAGATAGGGGGGGCCAAGAGACCCAGTACTTC	CSVEDRGGQETQYF
-	TRBV29-1	12	TRBJ1-1	-	TGCAGCGTTCGGGACGGACGGGGTGAAGCTTTCTTT	CSVRDGRGEAFF
TRBD2	TRBV11-2	17	TRBJ2-5	-	TGTGCCAGCAGCCTTCTCGCTAGCGGGGCGCAAAGCGGGACCCAGTACTTC	CASSLLASGAQSGTQYF
-	TRBV30	11	TRBJ2-7	few	TGTGCCTGGAGTGTCGGGGTCGAGCAGTACTTC	CAWSVGVEQYF
-	TRBV27	11	TRBJ2-2	-	TGTGCCAGCAGTTCCGAGGAGGAGCTGTTTTTT	CASSSEEELFF
-	TRBV23-1	15	TRBJ1-1	-	TGCGCCAGCGATCAGGCAGGGGAAACGGGGGCTGAAGCTTTCTTT	CASDQAGETGAEAFF
-	TRBV4-1	14	TRBJ1-1	-	TGCGCCAGCAGCCAAGAACCCGTGAACACTGAAGCTTTCTTT	CASSQEPVNTEAFF
-	TRBV27	11	TRBJ2-5	once	TGTGCCAGCAGCCTCGGGGAGACCCAGTACTTC	CASSLGETQYF
-	TRBV6-1	13	TRBJ2-7	many	TGTGCCAGCAGTGAGGGTATTTCCTACGAGCAGTACTTC	CASSEGISYEQYF
-	TRBV27	14	TRBJ1-1	-	TGTGCCAGCAGTCTGAGGGTCTCTAACACTGAAGCTTTCTTT	CASSLRVSNTEAFF
-	TRBV19	13	TRBJ1-5	-	TGTGCCAGTAGTCCTTGGGCTGGTCAGCCCCAGCATTTT	CASSPWAGQPQHF
-	TRBV27	15	TRBJ2-1	-	TGTGCCAGCAGTTTATTAACGGAGGTTGGCAATGAGCAGTTCTTC	CASSLLTEVGNEQFF
-	TRBV29-1	11	TRBJ1-2	-	TGCAGCGGAGGGGACGAGTATGGCTACACCTTC	CSGGDEYGYTF
-	TRBV30	12	TRBJ2-7	-	TGTGCCTGGAGTGTAGTGGGGAACGAGCAGTACTTC	CAWSVVGNEQYF
TRBD1	TRBV5-4	14	TRBJ2-5	many	TGTGCCAGCAGCCCAGGGACAGGGAAAGAGACCCAGTACTTC	CASSPGTGKETQYF
-	TRBV9	17	TRBJ2-3	-	TGTGCCAGCAGCCCCCTATCGGCGGGGGCTCTCACAGATACGCAGTATTTT	CASSPLSAGALTDTQYF
TRBD1	TRBV7-7	14	TRBJ1-1	few	TGTGCCAGCAGCTTAGGACGGACAGGGTCACGAGCTTTCTTT	CASSLGRTGSRAFF
-	TRBV10-3	14	TRBJ1-2	few	TGTGCCATCAACTTCGGGGACAAGGTGCATGGCTACACCTTC	CAINFGDKVHGYTF
-	TRBV14	14	TRBJ1-1	-	TGTGCCAGCAGCCAAGCCCCTGTGGACACTGAAGCTTTCTTT	CASSQAPVDTEAFF
-	TRBV5-4	13	TRBJ2-1	many	TGTGCCAGCAGCTTGGGTCCGGACAATGAGCAGTTCTTC	CASSLGPDNEQFF
TRBD1	TRBV27	13	TRBJ2-3	-	TGTGCCAGCAGTGCAGGGGGCCAAGATACGCAGTATTTT	CASSAGGQDTQYF
TRBD1	TRBV6-1	14	TRBJ2-3	-	TGTGCCGCATACTGGACAGGGGGCTATGATACGCAGTATTTT	CAAYWTGGYDTQYF
-	TRBV25-1	11	TRBJ1-1	-	TGTGCCATCTATGAGGGCAGTGAAGCTTTCTTT	CAIYEGSEAFF
-	TRBV27	16	TRBJ1-2	few	TGTGCCAGCAGTTTCTACGCCGGTGGGGACTACTTTGGCTACACCTTC	CASSFYAGGDYFGYTF
-	TRBV25-1	10	TRBJ2-5	few	TGTGCCAGTGGAGGGGGGAATATTGACTTC	CASGGGNIDF
TRBD1	TRBV27	16	TRBJ1-4	once	TGTGCCAGCAGTTTATCGTACGGGACAGGGGAGGAAAAACTGTTTTTT	CASSLSYGTGEEKLFF
TRBD1	TRBV6-1	18	TRBJ2-7	few	TGTGCCAGCAGTGCCCAAATTATACCTGGGGCAGGGGGAAACGAGCAGTACTTC	CASSAQIIPGAGGNEQYF
-	TRBV10-3	13	TRBJ2-5	-	TGTGCCATCAGGAGACTCGCCCAAGAGACCCAGTACTTC	CAIRRLAQETQYF
TRBD1	TRBV7-8	14	TRBJ2-2	-	TGTGCCAGCCACAGTAGGGGGCGCACCGGGGAGCTGTTTTTT	CASHSRGRTGELFF
-	TRBV29-1	13	TRBJ2-7	few	TGCAGCGTTGTAATAGCTGCTTCCTACGAGCAGTACTTC	CSVVIAASYEQYF
TRBD2	TRBV23-1	18	TRBJ2-3	few	TGCGCCAGCAGTCAATCCGGGTCGGGAGGGCGAGGAACAGATACGCAGTATTTT	CASSQSGSGGRGTDTQYF
-	TRBV19	14	TRBJ2-2	few	TGTGCCAGTAGGGACGGGGGTGACGTCGGGGAGCTGTTTTTT	CASRDGGDVGELFF
-	TRBV5-1	14	TRBJ1-1	-	TGCGCCAGCAGCTTCGGGGGAGAGAACACTGAAGCTTTCTTT	CASSFGGENTEAFF
-	TRBV27	15	TRBJ1-6	-	TGTGCCAGCAGTTCACCCCAGGGGCAGAGTTCACCCCTCCACTTT	CASSSPQGQSSPLHF